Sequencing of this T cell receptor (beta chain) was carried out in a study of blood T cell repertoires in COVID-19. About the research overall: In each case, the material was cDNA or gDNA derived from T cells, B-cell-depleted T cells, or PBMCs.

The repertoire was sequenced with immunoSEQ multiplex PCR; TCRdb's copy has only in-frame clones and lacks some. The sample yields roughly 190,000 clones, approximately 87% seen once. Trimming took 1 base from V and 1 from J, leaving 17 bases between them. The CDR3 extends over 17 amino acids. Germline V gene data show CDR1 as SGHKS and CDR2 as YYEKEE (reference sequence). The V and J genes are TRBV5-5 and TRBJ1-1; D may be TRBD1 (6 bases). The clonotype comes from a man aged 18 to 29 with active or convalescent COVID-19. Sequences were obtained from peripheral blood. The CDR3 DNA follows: TGTGCCAGCAGCTTGTTGGGTTTTGGGGGCGGGAACACTGAAGCTTTCTTT. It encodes CASSLLGFGGGNTEAFF.